Presented here are 20 T cell receptor beta chains from one specimen sequenced in a study of tumor-infiltrating lymphocytes in primary liver carcinoma. Synthesis of TCR beta cDNA was carried out from about 500 ng total RNA with a constant-region primer. Three nested multiplex PCR rounds, a slightly modified ARM-PCR, produced the libraries for TCR beta. The first two PCR rounds used TRBV1-TRBV30 primers with a Cbeta primer, 9 to 11 cycles each. TCRdb re-called the multiplex PCR reads with MiXCR, one entry per CDR3 protein. The sample carries more than 75,000 distinct CDR3 sequences, 60% to 75% recorded once. Investigators took RNA and DNA out together from approximately 22-30 mg of unsorted bulk tissue. The sample consisted of liver tumor tissue from sampling region 1. Indicated subset: tumor region T1, superior pole. Source of these receptors: a man aged 40-50 years with primary liver carcinoma and hepatitis B virus infection.

This clonotype has at least ten counts. The chain combines TRBV28 with TRBJ1-1; a weak D match, TRBD1 (5 bases). The germline gives CDR1 MDHEN, CDR2 SYDVKM. There are 19 residues in the CDR3. The germline V and J ends were trimmed by 4 bases and 1 base, with 25 bases remaining between them. CDR3 nucleotide sequence: TGTGCCAGCAGTTCCTCTCTTATATCGGGGCTTAACCCGAACACTGAAGCTTTCTTT. It codes for CASSSSLISGLNPNTEAFF. The full variable domain, completed using reference TRBV28 and TRBJ1-1, is DVKVTQSSRYLVKRTGEKVFLECVQDMDHENMFWYRQDPGLGLRLIYFSYDVKMKEKGDIPEGYSVSREKKERFSLILESASTNQTSMYLCASSSSLISGLNPNTEAFFGQGTRLTVV.

Worth noting for this clonotype: Relative to the germline gene, one junction end is altered; a read error may explain this. The chain is built from TRBV6-1 and TRBJ2-1; a weak D match, TRBD2 (6 bases). CDR3 size: 13 residues. Per the germline V gene, CDR1 is MNHNS and CDR2 is SASEGT. The CDR3, as DNA: TGTGCCAGCAATGAAGATAGAGCGGGCGAGCAGTTCTTC. This sequence encodes CASNEDRAGEQFF.

The chain joins TRBV10-3 to TRBJ2-7, with a possible D match to TRBD2 (6 bases). The CDR3 spans 13 residues. Germline-derived CDR1 and CDR2 are ENHRY and SYGVKD. Trimming removed 8 bases at V and 6 bases at J, with 17 bases between. CDR3 sequence: CAIQPGLTGEQYF. DNA of the CDR3: TGTGCCATCCAACCAGGACTAACCGGCGAGCAGTACTTC.

In regard to this clonotype: Likely a read error: the CDR3 ends without its conserved phenylalanine or tryptophan. The limits of the CDR3 on the DNA are not certain, so only TCRdb's listed CDR3 is given. This chain uses TRBV11-2 with TRBJ1-1; the DNA was not used to check the table's D call, TRBD1. Germline V gene data show CDR1 as SGHAT and CDR2 as FQNNGV. The CDR3 has 17 amino acids, counting both end residues. The CDR3 spells CASSRMGGQGFSTEALS.

This clonotype was detected ten times or more. V and J are TRBV5-4 and TRBJ2-1; D perhaps matches TRBD2 (5 bases). CDR1 is SGHNT and CDR2 is YYREEE in the germline V gene (reference sequence). CDR3 length: 17 amino acids. The V end was cut by 5 bases, the J end by 0 bases, with 18 bases between. The CDR3 DNA is TGTGCCAGCAGTGACGAGCTAGCACCGAGCTCCTACAATGAGCAGTTCTTC. This translates into CASSDELAPSSYNEQFF.

This clonotype was detected ten times or more. This chain joins TRBV7-9 and TRBJ2-1; no reliable D call. There are 11 residues in the CDR3. The ends were cut back, 6 bases at V and 5 bases at J, with 5 bases in the middle. CDR1 and CDR2 from the germline V gene are SEHNR and FQNEAQ (reference sequence). The CDR3 is CASRRDNEQFF. CDR3 coding DNA: TGTGCCAGCAGGCGCGACAATGAGCAGTTCTTC.

The chain uses TRBV11-2 and TRBJ2-7; D remains ambiguous. The CDR3 is made up of 13 amino acids. CDR1 and CDR2 (germline): SGHAT, FQNNGV. For the CDR3, the DNA is TGTGTCGGCAGCTTAGAAAGGCACGCCGAGCAGTACTTC. This gives the protein CVGSLERHAEQYF.

In the case of this clonotype: The limits of the CDR3 on the DNA are not certain, so only TCRdb's listed CDR3 is given. The chain recombines TRBV7-9 with TRBJ2-7; the table assigns TRBD2, which was not confirmed against the DNA. CDR1 is SEHNR and CDR2 is FQNEAQ in the germline V gene (reference sequence). The CDR3 has 15 amino acids, counting both end residues. The CDR3: CASSRVAGGTYEQYF.

In regard to this clonotype: Because it lacks the conserved phenylalanine or tryptophan at the end, this CDR3 is likely a read error. This rearrangement joins TRBV28 to TRBJ2-7; D is perhaps TRBD1 (5 bases). Germline V lookup: CDR1 MDHEN, CDR2 SYDVKM. The V end lost 3 bases, the J end lost 3 bases, and 9 bases lay between the germline ends. This CDR3 contains 13 residues. CDR3 DNA: TGTGCCAGCAGTTTTGCAGGGAACTACGAGCAGTACTTA. Its translation: CASSFAGNYEQYL.

CDR3 nucleotides: TGTGCCACCAGTGGCTTAGTTGGGATCGGGGACCAGTTCTTC. Translated, it gives CATSGLVGIGDQFF. The chain couples TRBV24-1 to TRBJ2-1; tentatively, D is TRBD1 or TRBD2 (5 bases each). Germline lookup yields CDR1 KGHDR and CDR2 SFDVKD. The CDR3 loop spans 14 amino acids. Trimming cost V 5 bases and J 13 bases, with 20 bases left between them.

This clonotype was observed many times. The chain employs TRBV19 and TRBJ2-7; D tentatively reads TRBD1 or TRBD2 (6 bases each). The V and J ends lost 3 bases and 5 bases respectively, with 14 bases between them. This CDR3 is built from 14 residues. From germline, CDR1 is LNHDA and CDR2 SQIVND (reference sequence). This CDR3 reads CASSMSWRDNEQYF. The CDR3 DNA reads as TGTGCCAGTAGTATGTCTTGGAGGGACAACGAGCAGTACTTC.

Ten or more counts support this clonotype. The rearrangement joins TRBV21-1 to TRBJ2-7; the table assigns TRBD1, which was not confirmed against the DNA. TRBV21-1 is flagged as a pseudogene. This CDR3 has 16 amino acids. The CDR3 bases are TGTGCCAGCAGCCCACCTGGTCGGGAGAGACCGGGCGAGCAGTACTTC. This codes for CASSPPGRERPGEQYF.

This clonotype has only one observation. This chain uses TRBV18 with TRBJ1-2; D call uncertain. CDR3 length equals 15 residues. Looked up from germline, CDR1 is KGHSH and CDR2 is LQKENI. The ends were cut back, 3 bases at V and 5 bases at J, with 16 bases in the middle. CDR3 in amino acids: CASSPPEAERYGYTF. Written as DNA, the CDR3 is TGTGCCAGCTCACCCCCCGAAGCCGAGCGATATGGCTACACCTTC.

CDR3 loop: CSILAGGPTAYTGELFF. The CDR3 DNA follows: TGCAGCATTCTAGCGGGAGGGCCCACTGCGTATACCGGGGAGCTGTTTTTT. The chain links TRBV29-1 to TRBJ2-2, with 12 nucleotides matching TRBD2. With V trimmed by 8 bases and J by 5 bases, 15 bases remained unmatched. The CDR3 is 17 residues long. CDR1 is SQVTM, CDR2 ANQGSEA, per germline.

The chain uses TRBV7-3 and TRBJ2-4; 7 bases map to TRBD2. Unmatched junction bases numbered 3, after V lost 0 bases and J lost 1 base. From germline, CDR1 is SGHTA and CDR2 FQGTGA. The CDR3 contains 16 residues. Here the CDR3 DNA reads TGTGCCAGCAGCTTAACGCCGCGGGAGGCCAAAAACATTCAGTACTTC. Translated: CASSLTPREAKNIQYF. The variable domain in full, completed from reference TRBV7-3 and TRBJ2-4, reads GAGVSQTPSNKVTEKGKYVELRCDPISGHTALYWYRQSLGQGPEFLIYFQGTGAADDSGLPNDRFFAVRPEGSVSTLKIQRTERGDSAVYLCASSLTPREAKNIQYFGAGTRLSVL.

Regarding this clonotype: One end of the junction varies from germline; a read error may be responsible. The chain links TRBV6-5 to TRBJ1-6, with a weak D call TRBD1 (6 bases). This CDR3 is 18 amino acids long. Germline CDR1 MNHEY, CDR2 SVGAGI. CDR3 sequence: CASCYLRLRGPNNSPLHF. For the CDR3, the DNA is TGTGCCAGCTGTTACTTAAGATTACGGGGGCCAAATAATTCACCCCTCCACTTT.

Points on this clonotype: The CDR3 end shows no conserved phenylalanine or tryptophan, and so a read error is likely. The DNA is omitted, as the CDR3 cannot be located on it reliably, and the CDR3 follows TCRdb's listing. This chain connects TRBV11-1 to TRBJ2-1; the table's D gene call, TRBD1, was not cross checked with the DNA. From germline, CDR1 is SGHAT and CDR2 FQDESV (reference sequence). Both ends counted, the CDR3 spans 13 residues. CDR3 in amino acids: CASSIGRANEQFL.

In regard to this clonotype: A junction end diverges from the germline sequence, so it may reflect a read error. The rearrangement uses TRBV29-1 and TRBJ2-7; unclear D gene. Germline V gives CDR1 SQVTM, CDR2 ANQGSEA. The CDR3 covers 13 residues. CDR3 DNA: TGCAGTGTTGAGGTCCCCGGAGAGGTGGAGCAGTACTTC. This sequence encodes CSVEVPGEVEQYF.

Notes on this clonotype: A much larger clonotype is one base distant, so this may be a read error. The chain combines TRBV7-2 with TRBJ1-6; perhaps TRBD1 as D (5 bases). Germline assignment: CDR1 SGHTA and CDR2 FQGNSA. This CDR3 contains 14 residues. With 5 bases removed from V and 6 bases from J, the gap between germline ends came to 11 bases. CDR3 in DNA: TGTGCCAGCAGCCCGGGACGGACTAATTCACCCCTCCACTTT. This codes for CASSPGRTNSPLHF.

Comment on this clonotype: At one end, the junction sequence differs from germline, possibly due to a read error. This rearrangement joins TRBV11-3 to TRBJ2-1; D unresolved. Germline CDR1 and CDR2: SGHNT and YENEEA. There are 13 residues in the CDR3. The CDR3, as DNA: TGTGTCAGCAGCCTTGCCAGCTACAATGAGCAGTTCTTC. Protein: CVSSLASYNEQFF.